Shown below are 9 T cell receptor beta chains from a single sample sequenced in a study of T cell responses to AZD1222 COVID-19 vaccine. Sequencing used immunoSEQ multiplex PCR; TCRdb keeps in-frame clones, though not all of them. The sample holds 90,000 to 140,000 clones, around 90% seen once. The material was peripheral blood, obtained on day 0 of AZD1222 vaccination. The receptors were sampled from an adult in good health.

V and J are TRBV10-3 and TRBJ1-3, with a weak D call TRBD1 (5 bases). Trimming removed 5 bases at V and 4 bases at J, with 9 bases between. Germline values: CDR1 ENHRY, CDR2 SYGVKD. This CDR3 comprises 13 residues. CDR3 amino acids: CAISIPGGNTIYF. The CDR3 DNA is TGTGCCATCAGTATCCCAGGGGGAAACACCATATATTTT.

The gene calls are TRBV18 and TRBJ1-2, with D perhaps TRBD1 (6 bases). V was shortened by 3 bases and J by 2 bases, with 13 bases between the two germline ends. Germline assignment: CDR1 KGHSH and CDR2 LQKENI. The CDR3 consists of 15 residues. The CDR3 loop reads CASSPAGHQNYGYTF. As DNA, the CDR3 is TGTGCCAGCTCACCGGCGGGACACCAGAACTATGGCTACACCTTC.

V usage is TRBV15 and J usage is TRBJ2-1; 12 bases agree with TRBD2. The CDR3 loop spans 17 amino acids. Germline lookup yields CDR1 LNHNV and CDR2 YYDKDF (reference sequence). The junction had 15 bases not matched to a gene; V was cut back by 6 bases and J by 9 bases. This CDR3 is CATRSPLGLAGYGEQFF. The CDR3 region has the DNA TGTGCCACCAGGTCGCCACTCGGACTAGCGGGATATGGTGAGCAGTTCTTC.

The rearrangement joins TRBV3-1 (or the pseudogene TRBV3-2) to TRBJ1-3; tentatively, D is TRBD1 (6 bases). The CDR3 totals 15 residues. Trimming cost V 0 bases and J 4 bases, with 10 bases left between them. Germline V CDR1 and CDR2: LGHDT, YNNKEL (reference sequence). The CDR3 sequence: CASSQDRGFGNTIYF. CDR3 DNA: TGTGCCAGCAGCCAAGACAGGGGTTTCGGAAACACCATATATTTT.

The V gene is TRBV27, the J gene TRBJ1-1, with D perhaps matching TRBD1 (5 bases). Between the trimmed V and J ends, which lost 9 bases and 0 bases, there was a span of 11 bases. The CDR3 is 13 amino acids. Germline values: CDR1 MNHEY, CDR2 SMNVEV (reference sequence). CDR3 region: CASWGRVNTEAFF. As DNA, the CDR3 is TGTGCCAGTTGGGGACGGGTGAACACTGAAGCTTTCTTT.

The chain uses TRBV7-3 and TRBJ2-1; 9 bases map to TRBD1. From germline, CDR1 is SGHTA and CDR2 FQGTGA. The length of the CDR3 is 14 residues. Trimming removed 5 bases from V and 4 bases from J; junction bases left unmatched: 3. CDR3 loop: CASSVGTGYNEQFF. Here the CDR3 DNA reads TGTGCCAGCAGCGTGGGGACAGGGTACAATGAGCAGTTCTTC. Complete variable domain (other parts from reference TRBV7-3 and TRBJ2-1): GAGVSQTPSNKVTEKGKYVELRCDPISGHTALYWYRQSLGQGPEFLIYFQGTGAADDSGLPNDRFFAVRPEGSVSTLKIQRTERGDSAVYLCASSVGTGYNEQFFGPGTRLTVL.

The V gene is TRBV6-5, the J gene TRBJ1-5, with a possible D match to TRBD1 (5 bases). Trimming left V 10 bases short and J 2 bases short, with 12 bases between. This CDR3 is built from 13 residues. From germline, CDR1 is MNHEY and CDR2 SVGAGI. CDR3 nucleotide sequence: TGTGCCACCGGGGGGGGAGGCAATCAGCCCCAGCATTTT. It codes for CATGGGGNQPQHF.

V gene TRBV4-2 combines with J gene TRBJ2-3; no clear D. V was pared by 0 bases and J by 2 bases, with 6 bases between. CDR3 length: 14 residues. The germline V gene has CDR1 LGHNA and CDR2 YNFKEQ. The CDR3 loop is CASSQDWVTDTQYF. As DNA, the CDR3 is TGTGCCAGCAGCCAAGATTGGGTCACAGATACGCAGTATTTT.

The chain couples TRBV7-9 to TRBJ1-5, with 7 bases that match TRBD1. Per the germline V gene, CDR1 is SEHNR and CDR2 is FQNEAQ (reference sequence). The V segment lost 2 bases and the J segment 3 bases; nucleotides outside the gene matches: 7. The CDR3 loop spans 16 amino acids. The CDR3 sequence is CASSLYFGTDNQPQHF. For the CDR3, the DNA is TGTGCCAGCAGCTTATACTTCGGGACAGACAATCAGCCCCAGCATTTT.